The next 30 T cell receptor beta chains were all read from a single sample in a study of identifying expanded T cells in peripheral blood. Profiled with immunoSEQ multiplex PCR; TCRdb holds only in-frame clones, not every one. The sample yields over 70,000 clones, more than 75% seen once. The specimen was blood. These receptors were taken from a person aged 18 to 70 in good health.

CDR3 bases: TGTGCCTCTAAGGGATGGGGGTCCTACGAGCAGTACTTC. Translated: CASKGWGSYEQYF. The V and J genes are TRBV19 and TRBJ2-7; the D gene could be TRBD1 or TRBD2 (5 bases each). The CDR3 loop spans 13 amino acids. Trimming left V 11 bases short and J 1 base short, with 15 bases between. The germline V gene encodes CDR1 LNHDA and CDR2 SQIVND (reference sequence).

V usage is TRBV27 and J usage is TRBJ1-2; 9 bases align to TRBD1. With 2 bases clipped from V and 8 bases from J, the junction kept 9 bases outside the gene matches. The CDR3 covers 15 residues. CDR1 is MNHEY and CDR2 is SMNVEV in the germline V gene (reference sequence). CDR3 coding DNA: TGTGCCAGCAGTTTAGACAGGGGGACGCCAGGCGGCTACACCTTC. Amino acids: CASSLDRGTPGGYTF.

The table lists this clone with a few counts. The chain couples TRBV7-8 to TRBJ1-6; D call uncertain. Per germline, CDR1 SGHVS and CDR2 FQNEAQ. The CDR3 loop spans 12 amino acids. V was trimmed by 2 bases and J by 8 bases, leaving 4 bases between them. The CDR3 region has the DNA TGTGCCAGCAGCTTACTTTATTCACCCCTCCACTTT. Its translation is CASSLLYSPLHF.

This clone was seen only a few times. The V gene is TRBV7-9, the J gene TRBJ1-6; 8 bases agree with TRBD1. V shed 10 bases and J 6 bases; nucleotides not matched to a gene: 8. The CDR3 totals 14 residues. Per germline, CDR1 SEHNR and CDR2 FQNEAQ (reference sequence). The CDR3 DNA follows: TGTGCCACCACAGGGGGAAGTAGTAATTCACCCCTCCACTTT. As protein: CATTGGSSNSPLHF.

This clone was counted a single time. The chain is built from TRBV14 and TRBJ2-7; D is undetermined. This CDR3 has 12 amino acids. The germline CDR1 and CDR2 sequences are SGHDN and FVKESK. V dropped 0 bases and J dropped 7 bases, with 7 bases sitting between them. CDR3 in DNA: TGTGCCAGCAGCCAAGAGGTGGGGGAGCAGTACTTC. Translating gives CASSQEVGEQYF.

This chain joins TRBV28 and TRBJ1-6; unclear D gene. The CDR3 has 12 residues. Per germline, CDR1 MDHEN and CDR2 SYDVKM. Between the trimmed V and J ends, which lost 2 bases and 10 bases, there was a span of 6 bases. CDR3 DNA: TGTGCCAGCAGTTTACTAGTCTCACCCCTCCACTTT. This translates into CASSLLVSPLHF.

The chain recombines TRBV29-1 with TRBJ2-3, with a weak D call TRBD2 (6 bases). Germline V gene sequence: CDR1 SQVTM, CDR2 ANQGSEA. Trimming stripped 3 bases from V and 7 bases from J, with 17 bases between. The CDR3 has 14 residues. The CDR3 sequence is CSVDTSNDVHTQYF. Here the CDR3 DNA reads TGCAGCGTTGACACTAGCAATGACGTCCATACGCAGTATTTT.

The chain couples TRBV5-1 to TRBJ1-2; a possible D gene is TRBD1 (6 bases). The CDR3 is made up of 14 amino acids. Trimming removed 0 bases at V and 8 bases at J, with 14 bases between. CDR1 is SGHRS and CDR2 is YFSETQ in the germline V gene. This CDR3 is CASSLGLQGRGYTF. The CDR3 coding sequence is TGCGCCAGCAGCTTGGGGCTACAGGGTCGAGGCTACACCTTC.

The chain employs TRBV5-5 and TRBJ2-7; 7 positions agree with TRBD1. The CDR3 runs to 14 residues. V shed 4 bases and J 3 bases; nucleotides not matched to a gene: 7. Germline V gene data show CDR1 as SGHKS and CDR2 as YYEKEE (reference sequence). CDR3 in amino acids: CASSVRDSLYEQYF. The CDR3, as DNA: TGTGCCAGCAGCGTCCGGGACAGCCTCTACGAGCAGTACTTC. The entire variable domain, with the rest obtained from reference TRBV5-5 and TRBJ2-7, is as follows: DAGVTQSPTHLIKTRGQQVTLRCSPISGHKSVSWYQQVLGQGPQFIFQYYEKEERGRGNFPDRFSARQFPNYSSELNVNALLLGDSALYLCASSVRDSLYEQYFGPGTRLTVT.

The rearrangement uses TRBV13 and TRBJ2-2, with D perhaps TRBD1 (6 bases). The CDR3 runs to 14 residues. Per germline, CDR1 PRHDT and CDR2 FYEKMQ (reference sequence). V lost 6 bases and J lost 4, with 12 bases in between. The CDR3 nucleotides read TGTGCCAGCAGACCGGGACAACTCACCGGGGAGCTGTTTTTT. Its translation: CASRPGQLTGELFF.

The CDR3 is CATEGQGGTDTQYF. The CDR3 DNA is TGTGCCACCGAAGGACAGGGAGGGACAGATACGCAGTATTTT. The rearrangement uses TRBV19 and TRBJ2-3; D perhaps matches TRBD1 (8 bases). CDR3 length: 14 residues. Per the germline V gene, CDR1 is LNHDA and CDR2 is SQIVND (reference sequence). V lost 10 bases to trimming and J lost 3 bases, with 17 bases between them.

The rearrangement links TRBV29-1 to TRBJ1-1; the D gene is possibly TRBD1 (5 bases). The CDR3 extends over 12 amino acids. V was clipped by 7 bases and J by 1 base, with 10 bases between them. Per the germline V gene, CDR1 is SQVTM and CDR2 is ANQGSEA. CDR3 in DNA: TGCAGCGCCGGCAGGGCGAACACTGAAGCTTTCTTT. Amino acid sequence: CSAGRANTEAFF.

The chain carries TRBV25-1 and TRBJ1-5; a possible D gene is TRBD1 (6 bases). The CDR3 runs 12 residues. Germline V gene lookup returns CDR1 MGHDK and CDR2 SYGVNS. Trimming took 7 bases from V and 4 from J, leaving 8 bases between them. CDR3 sequence (DNA): TGTGCCAGCAAACAGGGTAATCAGCCCCAGCATTTT. This sequence encodes CASKQGNQPQHF.

V usage is TRBV6-6 and J usage is TRBJ2-1; D may be TRBD1 (5 bases). CDR1 MNHNY and CDR2 SVGAGI come from the germline V gene (reference sequence). The CDR3 is 12 amino acids. V was trimmed by 6 bases and J by 8 bases, leaving 11 bases between them. The CDR3: CASSYRSDEQFF. CDR3 DNA sequence: TGTGCCAGCAGCTACAGGAGCGATGAGCAGTTCTTC.

This clone was observed a few times. The rearrangement joins TRBV2 to TRBJ1-4, with unresolved D. Trimming removed 6 bases from V and 8 bases from J, with 10 bases in between. Per the germline V gene, CDR1 is SNHLY and CDR2 is FYNNEI. The CDR3 is made up of 12 amino acids. CDR3 nucleotide sequence: TGTGCCAGCAGCCCCGCTGGAGAAAAACTGTTTTTT. Amino acid sequence: CASSPAGEKLFF.

V and J are TRBV4-2 and TRBJ2-3; 8 positions match TRBD2. The V gene's germline CDR1 is LGHNA and CDR2 YNFKEQ. J lost 4 bases, V lost 0 bases, and 6 bases had no gene match. The CDR3 spans 16 residues. CDR3 sequence: CASSQDGSGGPDTQYF. The CDR3 DNA reads as TGTGCCAGCAGCCAAGATGGGAGCGGGGGACCAGATACGCAGTATTTT.

The V call is TRBV4-2, the J call TRBJ2-6; D might be TRBD1 or TRBD2, each matching 6 bases. The CDR3 has 16 residues. Germline loops: CDR1 LGHNA, CDR2 YNFKEQ. V lost 0 bases and J lost 4, with 10 bases in between. CDR3 in DNA: TGTGCCAGCAGCCAAGATAGGGGGGTAGGGGCCAACGTCCTGACTTTC. The encoded protein is CASSQDRGVGANVLTF.

The chain uses TRBV4-1 and TRBJ2-6; possible D gene TRBD1, 5 bases. CDR1 and CDR2 from the germline V gene are MGHRA and YSYEKL. Trimming removed 0 bases at V and 0 bases at J, with 12 bases between. The CDR3 consists of 18 residues. This CDR3 reads CASSQDQNRLSGANVLTF. As DNA, the CDR3 is TGCGCCAGCAGCCAAGATCAGAACAGGCTCTCTGGGGCCAACGTCCTGACTTTC.

The J gene is TRBJ2-1, the V gene TRBV7-6, with 8 bases identical to TRBD2. Germline-derived CDR1 and CDR2 are SGHVS and FNYEAQ. V lost 6 bases to trimming and J lost 9 bases; unmatched junction nucleotides: 13. This CDR3 has 15 amino acids. Here the CDR3 DNA reads TGTGCCAGCAGGGATACTAGCGGAAGGGGCAGTGAGCAGTTCTTC. It specifies CASRDTSGRGSEQFF.

The chain joins TRBV27 to TRBJ2-2; 8 nucleotides line up with TRBD1. The J segment lost 5 bases and the V segment lost 3 bases, leaving 5 bases of the junction unmatched. Germline V gives CDR1 MNHEY, CDR2 SMNVEV (reference sequence). The CDR3 is made up of 15 amino acids. CDR3: CASSFGQGSTGELFF. CDR3 nucleotide sequence: TGTGCCAGCAGTTTCGGACAGGGATCGACCGGGGAGCTGTTTTTT.

The chain recombines TRBV6-4 with TRBJ2-1; 7 bases map to TRBD2. This CDR3 comprises 15 residues. V gave up 5 bases and J gave up 0 bases; unmatched junction bases: 4. In germline, CDR1 is MRHNA, CDR2 SNTAGT. In DNA, the CDR3 is TGTGCCAGCAGTCCTGGGGGGGTCTCCTACAATGAGCAGTTCTTC. It specifies CASSPGGVSYNEQFF.

The rearrangement uses TRBV18 and TRBJ1-5, with D uncertain. Per the germline V gene, CDR1 is KGHSH and CDR2 is LQKENI. Trimming shortened V by 6 bases and J by 4 bases, and 16 bases separated the two germline ends. This CDR3 has 15 amino acids. The CDR3 is CASSLGEGRNQPQHF. The CDR3 coding sequence is TGTGCCAGCTCCCTGGGTGAAGGTAGGAATCAGCCCCAGCATTTT.

The chain is built from TRBV27 and TRBJ2-7; tentative D call: TRBD1 (5 bases). V lost 3 bases and J lost 2, with 8 bases in between. This CDR3 has 13 residues. Germline CDR1 MNHEY, CDR2 SMNVEV (reference sequence). CDR3 loop: CASSLGRAYEQYF. The CDR3 DNA reads as TGTGCCAGCAGTTTGGGGCGCGCCTACGAGCAGTACTTC.

The chain uses TRBV25-1 and TRBJ1-6; no clear D gene. The CDR3 covers 14 residues. Between the trimmed V and J ends, which lost 4 bases and 8 bases, there was a span of 12 bases. From germline, CDR1 is MGHDK and CDR2 SYGVNS. CDR3 sequence: CASSGMAAHSPLHF. The CDR3 DNA reads as TGTGCCAGCAGTGGGATGGCGGCTCATTCACCCCTCCACTTT.

The chain carries TRBV23-1 and TRBJ2-1; the match to TRBD2 covers 7 bases. TRBV23-1 is placed among ORFs of uncertain function. Trimming cost V 0 bases and J 8 bases; bases outside gene matches: 16. This CDR3 has 18 residues. CDR3 amino acids: CASSQSWPSGSLGDEQFF. The CDR3 nucleotides are TGCGCCAGCAGTCAATCGTGGCCTAGCGGATCGCTGGGCGATGAGCAGTTCTTC.

The chain recombines TRBV28 with TRBJ2-3, with D possibly matching TRBD2 (5 bases). The CDR3 is 19 residues long. The V end was cut by 0 bases, the J end by 1 base, with 20 bases between. CDR1 and CDR2 (germline): MDHEN, SYDVKM. The CDR3 loop reads CASSLWPSPRRPRTDTQYF. Written as DNA, the CDR3 is TGTGCCAGCAGTTTATGGCCTTCCCCAAGGAGGCCGCGCACAGATACGCAGTATTTT.

The V gene is TRBV19, the J gene TRBJ1-5, with D possibly TRBD1 on 6 matching bases. CDR1 is LNHDA and CDR2 is SQIVND in the germline V gene (reference sequence). The length of the CDR3 is 19 residues. V was cut by 9 bases and J by 0 bases, with 27 bases left in between. CDR3 sequence (DNA): TGTGCCAGATCGGGGTCAGGGGTATCCCGTCTGCATAGCAATCAGCCCCAGCATTTT. It yields the protein CARSGSGVSRLHSNQPQHF.

This clone occurred a few times. The chain couples TRBV7-9 to TRBJ2-5; D is perhaps TRBD2 (7 bases). Looked up from germline, CDR1 is SEHNR and CDR2 is FQNEAQ (reference sequence). The CDR3 length is 12 residues. Trimming removed 11 bases from V and 4 bases from J, with 14 bases in between. The CDR3 DNA is TGTGCCGGGCGGGGGCAAGGAGAGACCCAGTACTTC. The encoded protein is CAGRGQGETQYF.

This rearrangement joins TRBV7-8 to TRBJ1-5, with 8 bases that match TRBD1. J was trimmed by 4 bases and V by 4 bases; bases with no gene match: 3. The CDR3 runs 14 residues. Germline CDR1 is SGHVS and CDR2 is FQNEAQ. CDR3 in amino acids: CASSWTGPNQPQHF. The CDR3 DNA reads as TGTGCCAGCAGCTGGACAGGGCCAAATCAGCCCCAGCATTTT.

This rearrangement joins TRBV5-4 to TRBJ1-1, with TRBD1 matching over 7 bases. CDR3 size: 14 residues. Germline V lookup: CDR1 SGHNT, CDR2 YYREEE (reference sequence). The V and J ends lost 2 bases and 1 base, in that order; junction bases with no gene match: 2. The CDR3: CASSLQGWNTEAFF. DNA of the CDR3: TGTGCCAGCAGCTTACAGGGGTGGAACACTGAAGCTTTCTTT.